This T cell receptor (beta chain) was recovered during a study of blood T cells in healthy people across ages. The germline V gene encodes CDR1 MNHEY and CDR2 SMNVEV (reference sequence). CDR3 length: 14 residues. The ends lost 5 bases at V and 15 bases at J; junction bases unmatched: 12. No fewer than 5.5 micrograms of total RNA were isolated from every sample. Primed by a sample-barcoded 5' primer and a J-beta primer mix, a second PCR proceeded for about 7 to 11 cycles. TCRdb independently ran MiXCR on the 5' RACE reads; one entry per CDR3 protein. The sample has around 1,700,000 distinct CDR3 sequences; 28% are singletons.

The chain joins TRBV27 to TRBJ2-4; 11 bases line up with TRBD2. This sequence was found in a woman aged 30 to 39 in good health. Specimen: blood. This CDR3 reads CASSQTSGIYERYF. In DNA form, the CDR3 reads TGTGCCAGCAGTCAGACTAGCGGGATATACGAGCGGTACTTC.